These T cell receptor beta chains were read from a single sample in a study of CD8 T cells in ankylosing spondylitis. From the 5' RACE reads, TCRdb called clonotypes with MiXCR, one entry per CDR3 protein. In the table there are approximately 220,000 distinct CDR3 sequences, roughly 10% of which are singletons. The sample comprised blood, either unsorted or a sorted T cell fraction (not recorded which). These receptors all stem from a male donor with ankylosing spondylitis or in good health (not recorded which). The CDR3 runs from the conserved cysteine through the conserved F or W. D genes are given only for firm matches. For some rows the clone size is stated as once, few or many, or as a class when expanded; others skip it.

D gene | J gene | V gene | clone size | CDR3 DNA | CDR3 protein
TRBD1 | TRBJ1-1 | TRBV5-1 | many | TGCGCCAGCAGCGCCGGGACAGGGGGGGCGAACACTGAAGCTTTCTTT | CASSAGTGGANTEAFF
- | TRBJ1-6 | TRBV5-1 | few | TGCGCCAGCAGCTTGGGTACAGGGATGAATTCACCCCTCCACTTT | CASSLGTGMNSPLHF
- | TRBJ2-3 | TRBV29-1 | many | TGCAGCGTTGGGGGTACTCCTAGCACAGATACGCAGTATTTT | CSVGGTPSTDTQYF
- | TRBJ1-1 | TRBV12-3/TRBV12-4 | - | TGTGCCAGCAGTTTAACGAGTGGAGGGAACACTGAAGCTTTCTTT | CASSLTSGGNTEAFF
TRBD1 | TRBJ2-7 | TRBV7-9 | many | TGTGCCAGCAGCGAAACAGGGGGCGTCTACGAGCAGTACTTC | CASSETGGVYEQYF
- | TRBJ2-7 | TRBV15 | few | TGTGCCACCAGCGTGTACAGGGCGAGCTCCTACGAGCAGTACTTC | CATSVYRASSYEQYF
- | TRBJ1-1 | TRBV6-4 | few | TGTGCCAGCAGACTAAACCCAGGGAGCGGAGGAACTGAAGCTTTCTTT | CASRLNPGSGGTEAFF
- | TRBJ1-2 | TRBV6-1 | many | TGTGCCAGCAGTCTCGCTATAGGGGGGGGCTCGGCAAGTGGCTACACCTTC | CASSLAIGGGSASGYTF
- | TRBJ1-6 | TRBV7-9 | - | TGTGCCAGCAGCTTAAGTTCAGACAAGCCTTCACCCCTCCACTTT | CASSLSSDKPSPLHF
TRBD1 | TRBJ1-2 | TRBV4-2 | many | TGTGCCAGCAGCCAAGGGGAGGGGGCGCTTCCTTATGGCTACACCTTC | CASSQGEGALPYGYTF
TRBD2 | TRBJ2-5 | TRBV9 | - | TGTGCCAGCAGCGTCAGCGGGGGCTACCAAGAGACCCAGTACTTC | CASSVSGGYQETQYF
- | TRBJ2-7 | TRBV4-2 | - | TGTGCCAGCAGCCAATCCTCGGGCAACTACGAGCAGTACTTC | CASSQSSGNYEQYF
TRBD2 | TRBJ2-1 | TRBV12-3/TRBV12-4 | few | TGTGCCAGCAGTGGGGAGGGGCGAGGGAATGAGCAGTTCTTC | CASSGEGRGNEQFF
TRBD2 | TRBJ2-3 | TRBV20-1 | few | TGCAGTGGCGCGGGGGGGCTCGGGGATACGCAGTATTTT | CSGAGGLGDTQYF
- | TRBJ2-7 | TRBV15 | few | TGTGCCACCAGCAGAGATAAGGGCTACGAGCAGTACTTC | CATSRDKGYEQYF
TRBD2 | TRBJ2-3 | TRBV29-1 | few | TGCAGCGTGCGAGGAGGACTAGAGGGATCCGATACGCAGTATTTT | CSVRGGLEGSDTQYF
- | TRBJ1-2 | TRBV5-6 | few | TGTGCCAGCAGCTTGGGGAGACAGGCGGTGGGCTACACCTTC | CASSLGRQAVGYTF
- | TRBJ1-1 | TRBV5-4 | - | TGTGCCAGCGCATTCGGCAGCGGGGCATCGAACACTGAAGCTTTCTTT | CASAFGSGASNTEAFF
TRBD2 | TRBJ2-3 | TRBV20-1 | few | TGCTGTGCTAGTGCGCTAGCGGGGGCGGGTAGCACAGATACGCAGTATTTT | CCASALAGAGSTDTQYF
TRBD2 | TRBJ2-5 | TRBV4-1 | many | TGCGCCAGCGGAGCGGGGGCCCAAGAGACCCAGTACTTC | CASGAGAQETQYF
TRBD2 | TRBJ2-3 | TRBV4-2 | many | TGTGCCAGCAGCCCCTTAGCGGGGGGCTCCACAGATACGCAGTATTTT | CASSPLAGGSTDTQYF
TRBD2 | TRBJ2-7 | TRBV7-2 | few | TGTGCCAGCAGCTTAGCTTCGTCTAGCGGCACCTACGAGCAGTACTTC | CASSLASSSGTYEQYF
TRBD2 | TRBJ2-1 | TRBV7-6 | - | TGTGCCAGCAGCTGGGGCGGGGGGCCCAACAATGAGCAGTTCTTC | CASSWGGGPNNEQFF
TRBD1 | TRBJ2-3 | TRBV5-1 | many | TGCGCCAGCAGCTTCGACAGGGAGACAGATACGCAGTATTTT | CASSFDRETDTQYF
- | TRBJ1-1 | TRBV25-1 | many | TGTGCCAGCAGCCAAAAGGGGGGCGTCGGAGCTTTCTTT | CASSQKGGVGAFF
TRBD1 | TRBJ2-7 | TRBV7-8 | few | TGTGCCAGCAGTTGGACAGGGTTCTACGAGCAGTACTTC | CASSWTGFYEQYF
TRBD1 | TRBJ1-2 | TRBV7-9 | many | TGTGCCAGCAGCCGGGGACAGAACTATGGCTACACCTTC | CASSRGQNYGYTF
TRBD1 | TRBJ1-6 | TRBV5-1 | many | TGCGCCAGCAGCCTCCGGGACAGTAGTAATTCACCCCTCCACTTT | CASSLRDSSNSPLHF
TRBD1 | TRBJ2-1 | TRBV7-9 | - | TGTGCCAGCAGCTTAAGGCCCGGGACAGGGGCTGGTGAGCAGTTCTTC | CASSLRPGTGAGEQFF
TRBD1 | TRBJ1-2 | TRBV28 | - | TGTGCCAGCAGGATGGATCTGGAGGGGGCTAGTGGCTACACCTTC | CASRMDLEGASGYTF
- | TRBJ2-1 | TRBV29-1 | - | TGCAGCGTTGGACAGTTGGTCTACAATGAGCAGTTCTTC | CSVGQLVYNEQFF
- | TRBJ2-6 | TRBV27 | - | TGTGCCAGCAGCCCACCCCTCTCTGGGGCCAACGTCCTGACTTTC | CASSPPLSGANVLTF
- | TRBJ2-3 | TRBV5-1 | many | TGCGCCAGCAGCCAACAGCGGGATACGCAGTATTTT | CASSQQRDTQYF
- | TRBJ1-1 | TRBV5-1 | - | TGCGCCAGCAGCGGAGGGACAACTTACACTGAAGCTTTCTTT | CASSGGTTYTEAFF
- | TRBJ1-6 | TRBV5-6 | - | TGTGCCAGCAGCTTGGCGGGGTTGGGTACACCCCTCCACTTT | CASSLAGLGTPLHF